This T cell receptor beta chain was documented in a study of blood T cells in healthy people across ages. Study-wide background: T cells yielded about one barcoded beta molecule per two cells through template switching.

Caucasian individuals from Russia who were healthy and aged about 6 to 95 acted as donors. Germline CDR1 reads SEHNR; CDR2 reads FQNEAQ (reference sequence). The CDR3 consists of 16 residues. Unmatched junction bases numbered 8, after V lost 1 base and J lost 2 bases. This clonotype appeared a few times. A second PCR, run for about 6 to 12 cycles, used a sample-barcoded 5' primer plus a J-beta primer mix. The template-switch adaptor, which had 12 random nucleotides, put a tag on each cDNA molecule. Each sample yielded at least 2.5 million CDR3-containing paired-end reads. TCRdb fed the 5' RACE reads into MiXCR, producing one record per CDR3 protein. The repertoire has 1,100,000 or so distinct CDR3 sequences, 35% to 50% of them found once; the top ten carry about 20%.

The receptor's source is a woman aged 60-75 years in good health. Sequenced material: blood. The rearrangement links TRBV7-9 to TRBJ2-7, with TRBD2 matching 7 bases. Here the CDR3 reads CASSLGGLADTYEQYF. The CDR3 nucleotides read TGTGCCAGCAGCTTAGGCGGGCTAGCGGATACCTACGAGCAGTACTTC.